This T cell receptor beta chain derives from a study of cytomegalovirus exposure and HLA in healthy donors (dated by TCRdb to 2017 to 2019). Describing the broader study: An earlier analysis of some 620 of the donors reported around 280 Gb of sequence data and 100 million to 120 million unique TCR beta sequences obtained from 180 million or so T cells. Approximately 310 gigabases of sequencing data and around 88 million unique TCR sequences made up an early release that covered under 750 HLA-typed donors. Of the roughly 410 genotyped donors, less than 90% were placed in the genetic ancestry cluster associated with self-reported Caucasian donors. The aim of the study was to test whether cataloging public T cell receptors could identify signatures of past pathogen exposure. The study profiled the T cell repertoires of about 640 subjects by immunosequencing and related them to cytomegalovirus serostatus. Along with the roughly 670-subject first cohort, a separate validation cohort of 120 different subjects was used. The study combined high-throughput TCR immunosequencing, statistical association of individual TCRs with disease status, and machine learning to predict cytomegalovirus infection status. A later analysis re-examined previously published TCR beta repertoires from roughly 650 donors and added high-resolution HLA genotyping to investigate patterns of TCR occurrence. In the later analysis, no new phenotypic data were used to find candidate immune exposures; instead, reliance was placed on TCR beta sequences and their occurrence across donors. An earlier analysis of some 600 of the donors applied high-throughput TCR beta sequencing to assess whether each TCR beta V gene segment acted as functional or pseudogenic. Donor age, sex, ethnicity and CMV serostatus were collected together with the repertoire data. In a later genetic analysis, genome-wide SNP genotypes for 398 of the 666 donors were used, and that subset was treated as a discovery cohort. All discovery cohort repertoires had been generated using a single sequencing platform. HLA typing included class I and class II loci at four-digit resolution. The number of donors typed differed by locus, with 629-630 for A, B, C, DRB1 and DQB1, more than 500 for DQA1, approximately 570 for DPA1, and around 460 for DPB1. Several DR-DQ haplotypes were handled as single units for association and clustering because linkage in the cohort was strong. Across 300 to 400 genotyped donors of the cohort, an average of roughly 200,000 unique TCR beta nucleotide sequences per donor were sequenced, and 15% to 20% of those sequences were non-productive. Results and caveats for the whole study, not just this receptor: A further reported finding was that TCR beta sequences accurately predicted the HLA-A and HLA-B alleles for most subjects in the first cohort. Compared with the approximately 720-donor mean, donors in an Asian-associated ancestry cluster had fewer N-insertions in productive TCRs, according to a later genetic analysis. Because HLA typing was unavailable for some donors at each locus, only the typed subset was used in association tests. According to the authors, the approach could potentially be generalized to other disease states and immunological phenotypes. Correlated functional status among segregating V segments might reflect linkage disequilibrium, but an unknown experimental factor could not be ruled out. In vitro tests confirmed that three of the cytomegalovirus-associated TCR beta chains recognize cytomegalovirus antigens. An earlier analysis of approximately 600 of the donors showed that most TCR beta V segments appeared in productive rearrangements either about 90% or about 30% of the time, which broadly matched IMGT annotations. The cohort was sequenced for TCR beta chains only, and without alpha or paired-chain data the features that could be detected were limited. Cytomegalovirus status was reported to be diagnosed by the classifier with high specificity and sensitivity in both the original and validation cohorts. A later analysis found that most CMV-associated TCR beta chains appeared HLA-restricted, with HLA associations seemingly driven largely by CMV exposure. Because the 87-base-pair reads could not distinguish some IMGT-functional V segments, including TRBV6-2 and TRBV6-3, those segments were excluded. A cluster of highly shared sequence variants was judged likely to represent a technical artifact of the sequencing pipeline. Several of the top co-occurrence clusters appeared to be linked to parvovirus B19, influenza, CMV and Epstein-Barr virus, according to a later analysis. While some public TCRs were present in many individuals, most TCR sequences turned up only very rarely across donors. Compared with equally common non-associated chains, HLA-associated TCR beta chains in a later analysis were more clonally expanded and had lower generation probabilities. A later analysis found that TCR association rates varied across HLA loci, with DRB1 alleles showing the most associated TCRs and HLA-C alleles the fewest. Roughly uniform sequencing depth across donors was assumed in presence/absence analyses, although this assumption may not hold. In a later genetic analysis, a missense DCLRE1C variant was associated with V-gene and J-gene trimming of TCR beta chains, and the association was replicated in an independent cohort. The study listed 150 to 200 TCR beta chains as associated with cytomegalovirus. Because counts were too low, around 18 rarely observed V segments, including chromosome 9 orphons, were left out of the earlier analysis of about 620 of the donors. Immune exposure information for the cohort was limited to CMV serostatus. In a later analysis, around 17,000 TCR beta sequences were associated with specific HLA alleles at a false discovery rate of 0.05. Strong co-occurrence of HLA alleles, especially DR and DQ, made assigning TCR associations to individual alleles difficult.

This clone has only one observation. There is no known antigen for this receptor. No per-base quality is available; no much larger clone lies one base away. Counted from cysteine to phenylalanine, this CDR3 has 15 amino acids. Only the CDR3 region is kept as DNA, spanning 45 bases read in frame from base 1. V and J lose 0 bases and 1 base, and a span of 10 bases separates them. Reading the germline V gene gives CDR1 SGDLS and CDR2 YYNGEE. The cohort was made up of approximately 670 healthy bone marrow donors. At the time of sampling, every cohort member was nominally healthy, though immune exposures that went unrecorded were likely present. The donor was CMV seronegative and belonged to the group of around 350 seronegative cohort members. A peripheral blood sample was provided by each donor, and peripheral blood mononuclear cells were used for TCR beta sequencing. Genomic DNA was extracted from the blood cell samples with the Qiagen DNeasy Blood Extraction Kit.

Library creation used the immunoSEQ multiplex PCR assay. For the multiplex PCR, a mixture combining 60 forward primers for TCR Vbeta segments and 13 reverse primers for TCR Jbeta segments was used. The CDR3 region of rearranged TCR beta genes was amplified from genomic DNA by a multiplex PCR assay. On the Illumina HiSeq System, the amplified TCR beta libraries were sequenced as 87-base-pair reads. From the authors' description of their analysis: Across the roughly 700 repertoires, a later analysis counted tens of millions of unique TCR beta chains, roughly 11 million of which were shared by at least two donors. To remove PCR and sequencing errors, raw reads were error-corrected and collapsed into unique sequences using a nearest-neighbor algorithm that merged closely related sequences. V, D and J gene segments were assigned by aligning CDR3 sequences to IMGT reference sequences. For a sequence to be retained, a match of at least six nucleotides to both a V gene segment and a J gene segment was required. Rearrangements were classified as productive when the CDR3 lacked stop codons and remained in frame with V and J, and all other rearrangements were classified as non-productive. Following IMGT convention, CDR3 was defined as the stretch from the second conserved V-encoded cysteine up to the conserved J-encoded phenylalanine. The earlier analysis of 500 to 650 of the donors excluded any sequence lacking an unambiguous match to a single V gene segment. An earlier analysis of approximately 590 of the donors called V segments functional above 56.7% productive rearrangements and segregating when the between-donor standard deviation exceeded 5%. A statistical classification framework was built to diagnose cytomegalovirus status from the catalog of TCR beta chain sequences. V and J gene assignment, in a later analysis, came from comparing TCR nucleotide sequences with IMGT/GENE-DB human TR gene sequences. A later analysis assigned CDR3 sequences and most-parsimonious VDJ recombination scenarios with the TCRdist pipeline. In a later analysis, every TCR beta chain was defined by the combination of its CDR3 amino acid sequence and its V-gene family, and reads without a unique V-gene family were dropped. In a later analysis, around 600 highly shared, low-generation-probability nucleotide sequences were removed to address suspected cross-contamination and a sequencing artifact. In a later analysis, a clonal expansion index was calculated for each public chain from normalized within-repertoire ranks of inferred template counts. In a later analysis, generation probabilities were computed with a VDJ recombination model fitted to out-of-frame rearrangements, and the resulting probabilities were checked against IGoR. A later analysis scored TCR-TCR, TCR-HLA and TCR-CMV co-occurrence with hypergeometric tests, applying a repertoire-size bias correction to TCR pairs. In a later analysis, false discovery rates were estimated by permuting HLA or CMV assignments 20 times. In a later analysis, co-occurring TCRs were grouped using DBSCAN, and TCRdist sequence similarity was added for clustering within HLA-allele-positive subsets. Repertoires with fewer than 30,000 or more than 120,000 public chains were left out of co-occurrence clustering, as were four to six repertoires with anomalous nucleotide sharing. As stored in TCRdb, this immuneACCESS dataset retains in-frame rearrangements with V and J assigned. A fraction of the clones does not appear; measured against another copy, unresolved V genes explain less than half of the discrepancy, and the remainder lacks a known reason. V, J and clone size are taken as reported in that table, and D and trimming were inferred from the DNA itself. Across this sample there are 100,000 to 150,000 clones, with 80% seen only once. 1% of the sample rests with the top ten.

This clonotype was sampled from a man aged 35 to 55 in good health and CMV-seronegative. The chain was built from TRBV9 and TRBJ1-2, with the D gene not clear enough to name. What was sequenced was PBMCs. The nucleotide sequence is TGTGCCAGCAGCGTAGAGCCTTCCCTTAACTATGGCTACACCTTC. Its translation reads: CASSVEPSLNYGYTF.